Presented here are 26 T cell receptor beta chains from one specimen sequenced in a study of OX40 agonist ivuxolimab in advanced cancers. Profiled with immunoSEQ multiplex PCR; TCRdb holds only in-frame clones, not every one. The sample yields around 53,000 clones, nearly 90% seen once. This specimen was CD4+ or CD8+ T cells sorted from blood, taken in a trial of the OX40 agonist ivuxolimab. The receptors stem from an adult with an advanced solid tumor such as melanoma, head and neck, liver or kidney cancer.

The chain combines TRBV6-6 with TRBJ2-7; D not certain. V lost 10 bases, J lost 1 base, and 20 bases lay in between. This CDR3 has 15 amino acids. Germline V gives CDR1 MNHNY, CDR2 SVGAGI (reference sequence). The CDR3 nucleotides read TGTGCCATCGCACAAGACCTAGTAGGGTCCTACGAGCAGTACTTC. Its protein is CAIAQDLVGSYEQYF.

This chain uses TRBV11-3 with TRBJ2-7; D is undetermined. In germline, CDR1 is SGHNT, CDR2 YENEEA. Trimming removed 2 bases from V and 4 bases from J, with 9 bases in between. CDR3 length equals 13 residues. CDR3 coding DNA: TGTGCCAGCAGCTTATGGGAAAATTACGAGCAGTACTTC. It translates to CASSLWENYEQYF.

J is TRBJ2-3 and V is TRBV25-1; 7 bases are a match to TRBD2. In germline, CDR1 is MGHDK, CDR2 SYGVNS. The CDR3 has 14 amino acids. With 7 bases clipped from V and 3 bases from J, the junction kept 7 bases outside the gene matches. As DNA, the CDR3 is TGTGCCAGCACCCATGTGGGGGGGACAGATACGCAGTATTTT. Residues: CASTHVGGTDTQYF.

CDR3 region: CASGLVRLANTNEQFF. The CDR3 nucleotides read TGTGCTAGTGGTTTGGTACGGCTAGCGAACACCAATGAGCAGTTCTTC. The chain couples TRBV12-5 to TRBJ2-1; perhaps TRBD2 as D (6 bases). The length of the CDR3 is 16 residues. The germline V gene encodes CDR1 LGHNT and CDR2 FRNRAP. V was clipped by 0 bases and J by 6 bases, with 15 bases between them.

The rearrangement links TRBV19 to TRBJ2-2; 10 positions agree with TRBD1. The germline V gene encodes CDR1 LNHDA and CDR2 SQIVND (reference sequence). The CDR3 extends over 14 amino acids. V shed 8 bases and J 4 bases; nucleotides not matched to a gene: 4. DNA for the CDR3: TGTGCCAGTCGGGACAGGGGAAGCACCGGGGAGCTGTTTTTT. Translation gives CASRDRGSTGELFF.

The chain has TRBV7-9 and TRBJ2-5, with unresolved D. The CDR3 is 15 amino acids. Germline assignment: CDR1 SEHNR and CDR2 FQNEAQ (reference sequence). V was clipped by 1 base and J by 5 bases, with 14 bases between them. This chain's CDR3 is CASSLETGSAETQYF. CDR3 coding DNA: TGTGCCAGCAGCTTAGAAACCGGCTCGGCGGAGACCCAGTACTTC.

V and J are TRBV2 and TRBJ1-4; D is possibly TRBD1 (6 bases). V shed 4 bases and J shed 0 bases, with 9 bases lying between them. The CDR3 runs to 15 residues. Germline CDR1 SNHLY, CDR2 FYNNEI. CDR3 nucleotide sequence: TGTGCCAGCAGTGCTAACAGGGCAACTAATGAAAAACTGTTTTTT. It specifies CASSANRATNEKLFF.

The chain recombines TRBV10-3 with TRBJ2-3; a possible D gene is TRBD2 (6 bases). CDR3 length: 14 residues. Germline V lookup: CDR1 ENHRY, CDR2 SYGVKD. V lost 5 bases, J lost 2 bases, and 11 bases lay in between. The CDR3 region has the DNA TGTGCCATCAGTACCCGGGACTTCACAGATACGCAGTATTTT. Translated: CAISTRDFTDTQYF.

The rearrangement links TRBV6-5 to TRBJ2-7; 8 bases fit TRBD2. The CDR3 consists of 14 residues. J was trimmed by 5 bases and V by 7 bases; bases with no gene match: 10. In germline, CDR1 is MNHEY, CDR2 SVGAGI. The CDR3 coding sequence is TGTGCCAGCACCAGGGGAGCGGGAGTTGACGAGCAGTACTTC. It specifies CASTRGAGVDEQYF.

The rearrangement links TRBV19 to TRBJ2-5; D gene ambiguous. The CDR3 sequence is 13 residues long. Per the germline V gene, CDR1 is LNHDA and CDR2 is SQIVND (reference sequence). V lost 4 bases to trimming and J lost 7 bases, with 13 bases between them. The CDR3 is CASSTEPRGTQYF. DNA of the CDR3: TGTGCCAGTAGTACCGAACCCCGCGGGACCCAGTACTTC.

The genes are TRBV27 and TRBJ2-7; D is undetermined. Germline V gene sequence: CDR1 MNHEY, CDR2 SMNVEV (reference sequence). The CDR3 is 13 residues long. Trimming cost V 2 bases and J 3 bases, with 8 bases left between them. The CDR3 coding sequence is TGTGCCAGCAGTTTAAGACGGTACTACGAGCAGTACTTC. Translation: CASSLRRYYEQYF.

The chain employs TRBV29-1 and TRBJ1-2; D is unresolved. Germline CDR1 reads SQVTM; CDR2 reads ANQGSEA. The germline V and J ends were trimmed by 0 bases and 4 bases, with 9 bases remaining between them. The CDR3 totals 13 residues. This CDR3 reads CSVEDRPGYGYTF. CDR3 nucleotides: TGCAGCGTTGAAGATCGTCCAGGCTATGGCTACACCTTC. Combining the CDR3 with reference TRBV29-1 and TRBJ1-2 gives the whole variable domain SAVISQKPSRDICQRGTSLTIQCQVDSQVTMMFWYRQQPGQSLTLIATANQGSEATYESGFVIDKFPISRPNLTFSTLTVSNMSPEDSSIYLCSVEDRPGYGYTFGSGTRLTVV.

The chain links TRBV7-8 to TRBJ2-7; 7 bases fit TRBD1. V lost 0 bases, J lost 5 bases, and 10 bases stayed unmatched. The CDR3 extends over 16 amino acids. CDR1 and CDR2 (germline): SGHVS, FQNEAQ. The CDR3 DNA follows: TGTGCCAGCAGCTTAGCGTTTACAGGGGCTGGGAACGAGCAGTACTTC. This translates into CASSLAFTGAGNEQYF.

This clone was observed a few times. The chain uses TRBV20-1 and TRBJ2-3; D gene ambiguous. The CDR3 extends over 11 amino acids. V shed 6 bases and J shed 0 bases, with 4 bases lying between them. Germline V gene sequence: CDR1 DFQATT, CDR2 SNEGSKA (reference sequence). The CDR3 nucleotides read TGCAGTGCCGGGAGCACAGATACGCAGTATTTT. It is translated as CSAGSTDTQYF.

In its sample, this clone was seen once. One end of the junction varies from germline; a read error may be responsible. The rearrangement joins TRBV2 to TRBJ2-3; TRBD2 matches 9 bases. This CDR3 comprises 13 residues. Germline loops: CDR1 SNHLY, CDR2 FYNNEI. The CDR3 DNA reads as TGTGCCAGCAGTGAGGGTCTAGCGGGGCATCAACATTTT. Translating gives CASSEGLAGHQHF.

This rearrangement joins TRBV4-1 to TRBJ2-7, with D perhaps matching TRBD2 (6 bases). Germline CDR1 MGHRA, CDR2 YSYEKL. This CDR3 contains 15 residues. Trimming stripped 0 bases from V and 7 bases from J, with 16 bases between. CDR3 coding DNA: TGCGCCAGCAGCCAAGATGTGTTGAAGGGGAGGGAGCAGTACTTC. It translates to CASSQDVLKGREQYF.

The chain links TRBV19 to TRBJ1-6; a weak D match, TRBD1 (6 bases). This CDR3 has 13 residues. Trimming pared 7 bases from V and 9 bases from J, leaving 13 bases between. Germline V gene lookup returns CDR1 LNHDA and CDR2 SQIVND (reference sequence). The CDR3 region is CASTPGVGSPLHF. DNA of the CDR3: TGTGCCAGTACCCCAGGGGTTGGTTCACCCCTCCACTTT.

The J gene is TRBJ1-5, the V gene TRBV6-7; 7 positions match TRBD1. TRBV6-7 is an open reading frame, and its role is uncertain. The CDR3 covers 15 residues. The junction had 5 bases not matched to a gene; V was cut back by 6 bases and J by 0 bases. CDR3 coding DNA: TGTGCCAGCAGGATCCGACAGGGTAGCAATCAGCCCCAGCATTTT. It yields the protein CASRIRQGSNQPQHF.

This chain connects TRBV11-2 to TRBJ2-7; D gene uncertain. Trimming took 5 bases from V and 2 from J, leaving 13 bases between them. Germline CDR1 reads SGHAT; CDR2 reads FQNNGV. The CDR3 runs to 14 residues. In DNA, the CDR3 is TGTGCCAGCAGCCGCGCAGGAACCGCCTACGAGCAGTACTTC. Translated, it gives CASSRAGTAYEQYF.

This sequence joins TRBV28 and TRBJ1-6; 8 positions agree with TRBD1. The V gene's germline CDR1 is MDHEN and CDR2 SYDVKM. V lost 4 bases and J lost 7; bases outside the gene matches: 3. The CDR3 covers 14 residues. As DNA, the CDR3 is TGTGCCAGCAGTTGGACAGGGATAAATTCACCCCTCCACTTT. It yields the protein CASSWTGINSPLHF. The complete variable domain, with remaining parts taken from reference TRBV28 and TRBJ1-6, reads DVKVTQSSRYLVKRTGEKVFLECVQDMDHENMFWYRQDPGLGLRLIYFSYDVKMKEKGDIPEGYSVSREKKERFSLILESASTNQTSMYLCASSWTGINSPLHFGNGTRLTVT.

The chain carries TRBV7-9 and TRBJ2-5; D is unclear. The J call may be faulty, since TRBJ2-7 better matches the DNA end. The germline CDR1 and CDR2 sequences are SEHNR and FQNEAQ (reference sequence). The CDR3 length is 12 residues. CDR3 in amino acids: CASSIQNYEQYF. The CDR3 DNA reads as TGTGCCAGCAGCATCCAAAACTACGAGCAGTACTTC.

This clone occurred once. This sequence joins TRBV20-1 and TRBJ1-2; D unclear. V lost 2 bases, J lost 7 bases, and 5 bases lay in between. Germline V gene data show CDR1 as DFQATT and CDR2 as SNEGSKA (reference sequence). CDR3 length: 10 residues. The CDR3 nucleotides read TGCAGTGCTAGAAACGGTGGCTACACCTTC. Translating it yields CSARNGGYTF.

The chain carries TRBV5-1 and TRBJ1-1; 12 nucleotides agree with TRBD1. CDR1 is SGHRS, CDR2 YFSETQ, per germline. The CDR3 is 15 residues long. V lost 4 bases to trimming and J lost 0 bases; unmatched junction nucleotides: 1. The CDR3 protein is CASSGTGGMNTEAFF. CDR3 DNA sequence: TGCGCCAGCAGCGGGACAGGGGGCATGAACACTGAAGCTTTCTTT.

This rearrangement joins TRBV15 to TRBJ2-1; D is unresolved. In germline, CDR1 is LNHNV, CDR2 YYDKDF (reference sequence). The CDR3 totals 13 residues. Trimming shortened V by 0 bases and J by 10 bases, and 10 bases separated the two germline ends. CDR3 in amino acids: CATSRDMSEEQFF. The CDR3 nucleotides are TGTGCCACCAGCAGAGATATGTCGGAAGAGCAGTTCTTC.

The CDR3 protein is CAINGLSSYEQYF. CDR3 sequence (DNA): TGTGCCATCAATGGACTGAGCTCCTACGAGCAGTACTTC. V is TRBV10-3 and J is TRBJ2-7; TRBD2 is a possible D gene (5 bases). V was clipped by 7 bases and J by 0 bases, with 10 bases between them. CDR1 ENHRY and CDR2 SYGVKD come from the germline V gene. The CDR3 spans 13 residues.

This chain links TRBV7-3 with TRBJ2-3; no reliable D call. Germline loops: CDR1 SGHTA, CDR2 FQGTGA. Trimming took 8 bases from V and 3 from J, leaving 12 bases between them. The CDR3 length is 13 residues. CDR3 coding DNA: TGTGCCAGCGTGGATTCGGGTACAGATACGCAGTATTTT. Translated, it gives CASVDSGTDTQYF.